The clone carrying this TCR beta chain was seen once. Its antigen is not known. TCRdb reprocessed the RT-PCR reads via MiXCR and lists one record per CDR3 protein. The sample lists about 18,000 distinct CDR3 sequences, 60% to 70% seen once, with roughly 8% in the top ten. This entry is derived from a study of yellow fever vaccine responses in identical twins. Study-wide points: Reportedly, the response of twins' T cells to the vaccine seemed partly convergent, partly personalized.

The sample here was T cells from blood (PBMCs), unsorted or a sorted subset (not recorded which), taken before or after yellow fever vaccination (not recorded which). This TCR was recovered from a woman aged 18-35 years who received the yellow fever vaccine.

DNA of the CDR3: TGTGCCAGCATGGGATATGGGGGGCGGAACACTGAAGCTTTCTTT. As protein: CASMGYGGRNTEAFF. The rearrangement joins TRBV7-2 to TRBJ1-1; TRBD1 is a possible D gene (6 bases). Trimming left V 7 bases short and J 1 base short, with 16 bases between. Germline V gene sequence: CDR1 SGHTA, CDR2 FQGNSA. The CDR3 has 15 amino acids.